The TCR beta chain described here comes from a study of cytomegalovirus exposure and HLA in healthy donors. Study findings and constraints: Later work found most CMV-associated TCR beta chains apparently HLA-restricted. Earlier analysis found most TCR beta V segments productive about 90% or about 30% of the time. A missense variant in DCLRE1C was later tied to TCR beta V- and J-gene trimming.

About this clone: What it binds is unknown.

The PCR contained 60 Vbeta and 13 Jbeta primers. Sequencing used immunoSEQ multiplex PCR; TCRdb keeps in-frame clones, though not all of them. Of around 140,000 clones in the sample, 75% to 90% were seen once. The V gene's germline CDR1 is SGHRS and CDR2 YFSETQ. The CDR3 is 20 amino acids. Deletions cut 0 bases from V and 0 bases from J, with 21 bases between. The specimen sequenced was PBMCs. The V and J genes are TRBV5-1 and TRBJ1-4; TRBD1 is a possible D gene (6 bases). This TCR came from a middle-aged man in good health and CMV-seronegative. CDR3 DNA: TGCGCCAGCAGCTTGGTGTTTCGTTCAGGGGCTACTTCAACTAATGAAAAACTGTTTTTT. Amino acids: CASSLVFRSGATSTNEKLFF. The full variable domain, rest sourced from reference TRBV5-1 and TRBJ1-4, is KAGVTQTPRYLIKTRGQQVTLSCSPISGHRSVSWYQQTPGQGLQFLFEYFSETQRNKGNFPGRFSGRQFSNSRSEMNVSTLELGDSALYLCASSLVFRSGATSTNEKLFFGSGTQLSVL.